The rows below give T cell receptor beta chains drawn from one sample of a study of OX40 agonist ivuxolimab in advanced cancers. Clones were read by immunoSEQ multiplex PCR, and TCRdb kept only the in-frame ones, dropping some. The repertoire holds some 87,000 clones, with approximately 91% as singletons. The specimen comprised CD4+ or CD8+ T cells sorted from blood, sampled in a trial of the OX40 agonist ivuxolimab. These receptors all stem from an adult with an advanced solid tumor such as melanoma, head and neck, liver or kidney cancer. The CDR3 runs from the conserved cysteine through the conserved F or W. Each record gives: V gene, J gene, D gene, clone size, CDR3 DNA, CDR3 protein. A D gene is named only where the DNA matches it firmly. The size entry is marked missing in some rows and otherwise reads once, few, many or a size class.

>TRBV6-5|TRBJ1-1|-|-
TGTGCCAGCAGACAACAGGTGGCGAACACTGAAGCTTTCTTT
CASRQQVANTEAFF
>TRBV5-1|TRBJ1-6|-|-
TGCGCCAGCAGGAGGCAACAGAGTAATTCACCCCTCCACTTT
CASRRQQSNSPLHF
>TRBV18|TRBJ2-3|-|-
TGTGCCAGCGCGGACGGGACATTCTCCACAGATACGCAGTATTTT
CASADGTFSTDTQYF
>TRBV19|TRBJ2-5|TRBD2|-
TGTGCCAGTAGTATAGAGGGACTAGTGGGGACCCAGTACTTC
CASSIEGLVGTQYF
>TRBV28|TRBJ1-1|-|-
TGTGCCAGCACCCCAGGGACGGCAATGAACACTGAAGCTTTCTTT
CASTPGTAMNTEAFF
>TRBV11-2|TRBJ1-3|-|few
TGTGCCAGCAGCTCGTCCGTGTTTCTCCGTGGAAACACCATATATTTT
CASSSSVFLRGNTIYF
>TRBV10-1|TRBJ2-2|TRBD2|-
TGCGCCAGCAGCGCTAGGGGAGGGACCGGGGAGCTGTTTTTT
CASSARGGTGELFF
>TRBV30|TRBJ1-5|-|few
TGTGCCTGGAGTGCCCGGGAATTTAGCAATCAGCCCCAGCATTTT
CAWSAREFSNQPQHF
>TRBV30|TRBJ1-5|-|-
TGTGCCTGGAGTAACGGCGGCAATCAGCCCCAGCATTTT
CAWSNGGNQPQHF
>TRBV4-1|TRBJ2-1|-|-
TGCGCCAGCAGCCCCCGGGACTCGCTATTTGGTTACAATGAGCAGTTCTTC
CASSPRDSLFGYNEQFF
>TRBV19|TRBJ1-1|-|-
TGTGCCAGTAGTATAGGGGGCAGTTTGAACACTGAAGCTTTCTTT
CASSIGGSLNTEAFF
>TRBV5-1|TRBJ1-1|-|-
TGCGCCAGCAGCGGGAGGGGCGGGATGAACACTGAAGCTTTCTTT
CASSGRGGMNTEAFF
>TRBV13|TRBJ2-5|TRBD1|-
TGTGCCAGCAGCCCCGGGACAGGGGGCGCGGAAGAGACCCAGTACTTC
CASSPGTGGAEETQYF
>TRBV19|TRBJ2-2|TRBD1|-
TGTGCCAGTAGAGCGGGACAGGGATCGACCGGGGAGCTGTTTTTT
CASRAGQGSTGELFF
>TRBV19|TRBJ2-3|TRBD2|-
TGTGCCAGTAGTATGCGGGGGGGCAGCACAGATACGCAGTATTTT
CASSMRGGSTDTQYF
>TRBV30|TRBJ2-7|-|-
TGTGCCTGGAGCCCCTACGATAGCTCCTACGAGCAGTACTTC
CAWSPYDSSYEQYF
>TRBV5-1|TRBJ2-1|-|-
TGCGCCAGCAGCCCCTGGGGGGACAATGAGCAGTTCTTC
CASSPWGDNEQFF
>TRBV2|TRBJ1-5|-|-
TGTGCCAGCAGGCCCAACCAATATAGCAATCAGCCCCAGCATTTT
CASRPNQYSNQPQHF
>TRBV15|TRBJ2-3|TRBD1|-
TGTGCCACCAGCATATCAGGGGGAAACACAGATACGCAGTATTTT
CATSISGGNTDTQYF
>TRBV6-1|TRBJ2-3|-|-
TGTGCCAGCAGCGGGACAACCTGGGGAGATACGCAGTATTTT
CASSGTTWGDTQYF
>TRBV4-3|TRBJ2-1|-|once
TGCGCCAGCAGCCAGACCCTCTCGCCTGTGAATGAGCAGTTCTTC
CASSQTLSPVNEQFF
>TRBV6-6|TRBJ1-2|-|-
TGTGCCAGCAGTTCGACAGTAAACTATGGCTACACCTTC
CASSSTVNYGYTF
>TRBV5-1|TRBJ2-1|-|-
TGCGCCAGCAGCCTTTGGACAGATGACAATGAGCAGTTCTTC
CASSLWTDDNEQFF
>TRBV7-8|TRBJ1-2|-|-
TGTGCCAGCAGCTCCCGGACAGAAATAAACTATGGCTACACCTTC
CASSSRTEINYGYTF
>TRBV5-1|TRBJ2-7|TRBD1|-
TGCGCCAGCAGCTTTGACAGGGACCACGAGCAGTACTTC
CASSFDRDHEQYF
>TRBV2|TRBJ1-1|TRBD1|-
TGTGCCAGCAGTGAAAGCAGGGGGCTTAGTGAAGCTTTCTTT
CASSESRGLSEAFF
>TRBV6-5|TRBJ2-5|-|-
TGTGCCAGCAGTTACGACATGGCCTACCAAGAGACCCAGTACTTC
CASSYDMAYQETQYF
>TRBV5-1|TRBJ1-2|TRBD1|-
TGCGCCAGCAGCGATACAGGGGGTCCCTATGGCTACACCTTC
CASSDTGGPYGYTF
>TRBV6-1|TRBJ1-1|TRBD1|-
TGTGCCACCGACCCGGTCAGGGGGGCAATTGAAGCTTTCTTT
CATDPVRGAIEAFF
>TRBV5-6|TRBJ1-2|-|-
TGTGCCAGCAGCTTGGGAGGGGGGAACTATGGCTACACCTTC
CASSLGGGNYGYTF
>TRBV2|TRBJ2-2|TRBD1|-
TGTGCCAGCAGCCGGGACAGGGCCGGGGGAATATCCACCGGGGAGCTGTTTTTT
CASSRDRAGGISTGELFF
>TRBV25-1|TRBJ1-2|-|-
TGTGCCAGCAGTCCAACAGGGAATGGCTACACCTTC
CASSPTGNGYTF
>TRBV5-1|TRBJ2-7|TRBD1|once
TGCGCCAGCAGCCCGGACAGGGGCTACGAGCAGTACTTC
CASSPDRGYEQYF
>TRBV5-1|TRBJ2-5|TRBD2|once
TGCGCCAGCAGCTTGGAGCCTAGCGGGGTCCAAGAGACCCAGTACTTC
CASSLEPSGVQETQYF
>TRBV27|TRBJ1-1|-|-
TGTGCCAGCAGCATCACTACCATCAACACTGAAGCTTTCTTT
CASSITTINTEAFF
>TRBV19|TRBJ1-5|-|-
TGTGCCAGTAGTTCCTTAACGGGATTCGGGCCTCATCAGCCCCAGCATTTT
CASSSLTGFGPHQPQHF
>TRBV21-1|TRBJ2-2|-|-
TGTGCCAGCAGCAAGGGGGGGACAGGGGTCGTTAACACCGGGGAGCTGTTTTTT
CASSKGGTGVVNTGELFF
>TRBV30|TRBJ1-2|TRBD1|-
TGTGCCTGGTCAGGGGGAGGAGGCTACACCTTC
CAWSGGGGYTF